A single sample is the source of the 24 T cell receptor beta chains below, sequenced in a study of T-cell reconstitution after alpha-beta-depleted transplantation in children. TCRbeta library construction was performed incorporating unique molecular identifiers. TCRdb passed the PCR reads through MiXCR, listing each CDR3 protein once. The sample has about 580,000 distinct CDR3 sequences; more than 20% are singletons. The source material was PBMCs, mostly from graft donor cells, sampled 360 days after TCRalphabeta/CD19-depleted stem cell transplant. The receptors derive from a boy younger than two who had a stem cell transplant for acute myeloid leukemia, so the T cells may come from the graft donor.

V is TRBV20-1 and J is TRBJ2-7, with 12 bases fitting TRBD1. The trim removed 6 bases at V and 2 bases at J, leaving 14 bases unmatched. Germline assignment: CDR1 DFQATT and CDR2 SNEGSKA (reference sequence). CDR3 length equals 17 residues. CDR3 coding DNA: TGCAGTGCGACCGGGACAGGGGGCCGGGTGGCCCCCTACGAGCAGTACGTC. This translates into CSATGTGGRVAPYEQYV.

The chain employs TRBV12-3 or TRBV12-4 and TRBJ2-1, with 15 nucleotides matching TRBD2. The CDR3 has 17 residues. Unmatched junction bases numbered 7, after V lost 2 bases and J lost 8 bases. This CDR3 reads CASSLPGLAGGQDEQFF. As DNA, the CDR3 is TGTGCCAGCAGTTTACCGGGACTAGCGGGGGGCCAGGATGAGCAGTTCTTC.

This clonotype was counted ten times or more. The J gene is TRBJ2-1, the V gene TRBV6-2 or TRBV6-3, with 11 bases identical to TRBD2. Per germline, CDR1 MNHEY and CDR2 SVGEGT. Trimming at V came to 3 bases and at J to 8 bases, leaving 6 bases not matched to a gene. This CDR3 has 15 residues. The CDR3 sequence: CASSYGLAGIYEQFF. The CDR3 DNA follows: TGTGCCAGCAGTTATGGACTAGCGGGTATTTATGAGCAGTTCTTC.

This clonotype was counted at least ten times. The chain joins TRBV4-2 to TRBJ2-7, with D possibly matching TRBD2 (5 bases). Germline CDR1 reads LGHNA; CDR2 reads YNFKEQ. The length of the CDR3 is 14 residues. Trimming took 0 bases from V and 3 from J, leaving 9 bases between them. This chain's CDR3 is CASSQDFGNYEQYV. CDR3 in DNA: TGTGCCAGCAGCCAAGATTTCGGGAACTACGAGCAGTACGTC.

The gene calls are TRBV5-1 and TRBJ2-1; D is uncertain. Trimming pared 3 bases from V and 8 bases from J, leaving 9 bases between. The CDR3 is 12 residues long. From germline, CDR1 is SGHRS and CDR2 YFSETQ. CDR3 sequence: CASSSKADEQFF. The CDR3 DNA reads as TGCGCCAGCAGCTCGAAGGCGGATGAGCAGTTCTTC.

The J gene is TRBJ2-3, the V gene TRBV28; a possible D gene is TRBD1 (6 bases). The V end lost 3 bases, the J end lost 2 bases, and 12 bases lay between the germline ends. The CDR3 is made up of 15 amino acids. Germline CDR1 MDHEN, CDR2 SYDVKM. CDR3 nucleotides: TGTGCCAGCAGTTTGTCCCGGGACATCACAGATACGCAGTATTTT. As protein: CASSLSRDITDTQYF.

This clonotype was observed at least ten times. CDR3 sequence (DNA): TGCGCCAGCAGCTTGGGATACGGAAACACCATATATTTT. It specifies CASSLGYGNTIYF. The chain joins TRBV5-1 to TRBJ1-3; D remains ambiguous. V was trimmed by 0 bases and J by 4 bases, leaving 5 bases between them. The germline V gene encodes CDR1 SGHRS and CDR2 YFSETQ. This CDR3 is built from 13 residues.

The CDR3 DNA is TGCGCCAGCAGCCCGACTAGCGGAAGGACCGGGGAGCTGTTTTTT. Translated: CASSPTSGRTGELFF. V usage is TRBV4-3 and J usage is TRBJ2-2; TRBD2 aligns across 9 bases. This CDR3 spans 15 amino acids. Germline V gene lookup returns CDR1 LGHNA and CDR2 YSLEER. Trimming removed 4 bases from V and 5 bases from J; junction bases left unmatched: 5.

This clonotype was counted a few times. The chain carries TRBV20-1 and TRBJ2-3; D unresolved. CDR3 size: 13 residues. V was trimmed by 4 bases and J by 0 bases, leaving 8 bases between them. Germline V gene lookup returns CDR1 DFQATT and CDR2 SNEGSKA (reference sequence). CDR3 nucleotides: TGCAGTGCTACAAGCCCAAGCACAGATACGCAGTATTTT. It is translated as CSATSPSTDTQYF.

The chain carries TRBV20-1 and TRBJ1-5, with TRBD1 matching 7 bases. The trim removed 2 bases at V and 2 bases at J, leaving 3 bases unmatched. Germline CDR1 DFQATT, CDR2 SNEGSKA (reference sequence). The CDR3 is 14 residues long. CDR3 sequence reads: CSARRDRGNQPQHF. CDR3 DNA: TGCAGTGCTAGACGTGACAGGGGCAATCAGCCCCAGCATTTT.

The V and J genes are TRBV6-5 and TRBJ2-7, with TRBD1 matching 7 bases. The CDR3 loop spans 14 amino acids. With 0 bases clipped from V and 6 bases from J, the junction kept 5 bases outside the gene matches. Germline loops: CDR1 MNHEY, CDR2 SVGAGI. CDR3 nucleotide sequence: TGTGCCAGCAGTTACTCGATAGGGGGCTCCGAGCAGTACGTC. This encodes CASSYSIGGSEQYV.

In its sample, this clonotype was seen a few times. J is TRBJ2-2 and V is TRBV27; 10 bases align to TRBD1. Germline loops: CDR1 MNHEY, CDR2 SMNVEV (reference sequence). Unmatched junction bases numbered 7, after V lost 0 bases and J lost 6 bases. The CDR3 runs to 17 residues. CDR3 nucleotides: TGTGCCAGCAGTTTATCCTCGTCCGGGACAGGGGCCGGGGAGCTGTTTTTT. Protein sequence: CASSLSSSGTGAGELFF.

This clonotype showed up many times. DNA of the CDR3: TGTGCCAGCAGCCCAGGGTGGAGCAATCAGCCCCAGCATTTT. Its protein product is CASSPGWSNQPQHF. The chain employs TRBV6-1 and TRBJ1-5; weak D call: TRBD1 (5 bases). V gave up 6 bases and J gave up 1 base, with 10 bases separating them. The germline gives CDR1 MNHNS, CDR2 SASEGT. The CDR3 sequence is 14 residues long.

This clonotype has ten or more counts. The chain links TRBV29-1 to TRBJ2-2; 14 nucleotides match TRBD2. Germline CDR1 and CDR2: SQVTM and ANQGSEA. The trim removed 7 bases at V and 4 bases at J, leaving 8 bases unmatched. There are 16 residues in the CDR3. The CDR3 coding sequence is TGCAGCGCCGGGACTAGCGGGGGCCCCATCACCGGGGAGCTGTTTTTT. This translates into CSAGTSGGPITGELFF.

The chain employs TRBV12-3 or TRBV12-4 and TRBJ2-7; the D gene is possibly TRBD1 (5 bases). The CDR3 runs 11 residues. Trimming removed 6 bases from V and 13 bases from J, with 16 bases in between. CDR3 nucleotide sequence: TGTGCCAGCAGCTCTGACAGCCTTATCTACTTC. Translating gives CASSSDSLIYF.

The CDR3 sequence: CASSPQAEAYEQYV. DNA for the CDR3: TGTGCCAGCTCACCACAAGCAGAAGCCTACGAGCAGTACGTC. J is TRBJ2-7 and V is TRBV18, with D uncertain. From germline, CDR1 is KGHSH and CDR2 LQKENI. Trimming removed 1 base from V and 2 bases from J, with 9 bases in between. The CDR3 has 14 amino acids.

The chain joins TRBV20-1 to TRBJ1-4; TRBD1 might be the D (5 bases). This CDR3 spans 16 amino acids. V lost 1 base to trimming and J lost 5 bases, with 17 bases between them. In germline, CDR1 is DFQATT, CDR2 SNEGSKA (reference sequence). DNA for the CDR3: TGCAGTGCTAGAGTGACCTGGGGCAGGGAGAATGAAAAACTGTTTTTT. Translating it yields CSARVTWGRENEKLFF.

This clonotype was observed a single time. This rearrangement joins TRBV24-1 to TRBJ2-1; TRBD1 is a possible D gene (6 bases). This CDR3 comprises 15 residues. Germline values: CDR1 KGHDR, CDR2 SFDVKD. V lost 3 bases and J 1 base, leaving 9 bases between the germline ends. CDR3 DNA: TGTGCCACCAGTGATACCCAGGGGTCCTACAATGAGCAGTTCTTC. Translated, it gives CATSDTQGSYNEQFF.

This clonotype was observed at least ten times. The chain recombines TRBV24-1 with TRBJ2-7; D remains unclear. This CDR3 is built from 12 residues. From germline, CDR1 is KGHDR and CDR2 SFDVKD. V lost 5 bases, J lost 6 bases, and 10 bases lay in between. CDR3 sequence reads: CATSGEVAEQYF. CDR3 nucleotides: TGTGCCACCAGTGGTGAGGTTGCCGAGCAGTACTTC.

The J gene is TRBJ2-2, the V gene TRBV12-3 or TRBV12-4; no firm D call. The V gene lost 0 bases and the J gene lost 6 bases, with 5 bases spanning the gap. CDR3 size: 13 residues. The CDR3 loop is CASSLAVSGELFF. Written as DNA, the CDR3 is TGTGCCAGCAGTTTAGCAGTGTCCGGGGAGCTGTTTTTT.

This chain's CDR3 is CASRGPGWGEGEQFF. The DNA of the CDR3 is TGTGCCAGCAGGGGCCCGGGATGGGGAGAGGGTGAGCAGTTCTTC. J is TRBJ2-1 and V is TRBV5-6; D is possibly TRBD2 (5 bases). V was shortened by 5 bases and J by 9 bases, with 21 bases between the two germline ends. Germline CDR1 reads SGHDT; CDR2 reads YYEEEE. The CDR3 runs to 15 residues.

This clonotype was picked up many times. The chain joins TRBV12-3 or TRBV12-4 to TRBJ1-3, with TRBD1 as a possible D gene (5 bases). The CDR3 has 14 residues. V was trimmed by 5 bases and J by 0 bases, leaving 8 bases between them. The CDR3 loop is CASSAGGSGNTIYF. Here the CDR3 DNA reads TGTGCCAGCAGTGCTGGGGGCTCTGGAAACACCATATATTTT.

This clonotype has at least ten counts. This sequence joins TRBV20-1 and TRBJ2-5, with 7 bases fitting TRBD1. V shed 6 bases, J shed 2 bases, and the junction held 3 bases outside the gene matches. The germline gives CDR1 DFQATT, CDR2 SNEGSKA (reference sequence). This CDR3 comprises 12 residues. The CDR3 sequence: CSAQDRQETQYF. The CDR3 DNA follows: TGCAGTGCCCAGGACAGGCAAGAGACCCAGTACTTC.

Details on this clonotype: A much larger clone is a single base away; this may be a read error. The rearrangement links TRBV28 to TRBJ1-5, with unresolved D. CDR3 length equals 13 residues. Germline loops: CDR1 MDHEN, CDR2 SYDVKM. With 3 bases removed from V and 5 bases from J, the gap between germline ends came to 8 bases. The CDR3 bases are TGTGCCAGCAGTTTTATCGAATATCAGCCCCAGCATTTT. This gives the protein CASSFIEYQPQHF.